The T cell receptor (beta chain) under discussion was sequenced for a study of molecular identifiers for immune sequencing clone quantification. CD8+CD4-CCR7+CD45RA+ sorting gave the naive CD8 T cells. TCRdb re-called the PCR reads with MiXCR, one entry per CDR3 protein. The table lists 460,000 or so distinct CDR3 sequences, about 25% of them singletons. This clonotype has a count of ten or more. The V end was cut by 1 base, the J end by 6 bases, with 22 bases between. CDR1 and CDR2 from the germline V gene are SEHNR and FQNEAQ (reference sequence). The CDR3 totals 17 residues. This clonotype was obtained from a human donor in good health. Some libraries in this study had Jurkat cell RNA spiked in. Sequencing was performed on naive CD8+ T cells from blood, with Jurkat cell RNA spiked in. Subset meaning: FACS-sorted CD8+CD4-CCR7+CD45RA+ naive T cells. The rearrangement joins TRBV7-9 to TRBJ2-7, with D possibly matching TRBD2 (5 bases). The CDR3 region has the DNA TGTGCCAGCAGCTTAGGACTACCTTCGCCGGGCTCCAGCGAGCAGTACTTC. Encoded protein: CASSLGLPSPGSSEQYF. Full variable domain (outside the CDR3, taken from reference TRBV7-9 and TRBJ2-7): DTGVSQNPRHKITKRGQNVTFRCDPISEHNRLYWYRQTLGQGPEFLTYFQNEAQLEKSRLLSDRFSAERPKGSFSTLEIQRTEQGDSAMYLCASSLGLPSPGSSEQYFGPGTRLTVT.